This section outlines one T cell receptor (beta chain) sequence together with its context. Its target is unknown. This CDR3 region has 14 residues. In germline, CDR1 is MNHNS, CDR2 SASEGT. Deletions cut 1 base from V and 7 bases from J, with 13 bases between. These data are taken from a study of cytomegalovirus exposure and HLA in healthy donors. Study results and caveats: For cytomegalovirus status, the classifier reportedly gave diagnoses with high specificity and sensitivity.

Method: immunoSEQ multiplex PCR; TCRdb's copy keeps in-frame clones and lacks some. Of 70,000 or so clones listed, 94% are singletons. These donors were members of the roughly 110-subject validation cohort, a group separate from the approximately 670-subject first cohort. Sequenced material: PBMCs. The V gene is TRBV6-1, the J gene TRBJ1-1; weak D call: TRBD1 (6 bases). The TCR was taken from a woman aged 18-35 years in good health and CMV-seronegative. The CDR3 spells CASSEGFQGNEAFF. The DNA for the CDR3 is TGTGCCAGCAGTGAAGGGTTTCAGGGGAATGAAGCTTTCTTT.